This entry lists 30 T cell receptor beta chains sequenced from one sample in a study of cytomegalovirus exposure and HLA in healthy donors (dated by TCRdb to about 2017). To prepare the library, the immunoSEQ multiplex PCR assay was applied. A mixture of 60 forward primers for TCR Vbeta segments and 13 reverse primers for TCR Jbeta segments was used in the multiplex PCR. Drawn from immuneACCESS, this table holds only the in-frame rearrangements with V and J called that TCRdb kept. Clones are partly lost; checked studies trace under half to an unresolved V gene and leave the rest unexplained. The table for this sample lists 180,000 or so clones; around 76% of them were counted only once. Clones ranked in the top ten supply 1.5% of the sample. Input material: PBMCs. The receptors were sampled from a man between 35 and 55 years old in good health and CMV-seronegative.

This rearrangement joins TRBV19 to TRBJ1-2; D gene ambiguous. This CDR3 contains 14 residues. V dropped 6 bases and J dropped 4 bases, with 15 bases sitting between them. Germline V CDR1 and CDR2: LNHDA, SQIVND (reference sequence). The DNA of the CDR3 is TGTGCCAGTAGACCTGAGGCGGGGATCTATGGCTACACCTTC. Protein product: CASRPEAGIYGYTF. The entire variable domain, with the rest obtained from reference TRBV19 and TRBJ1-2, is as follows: DGGITQSPKYLFRKEGQNVTLSCEQNLNHDAMYWYRQDPGQGLRLIYYSQIVNDFQKGDIAEGYSVSREKKESFPLTVTSAQKNPTAFYLCASRPEAGIYGYTFGSGTRLTVV.

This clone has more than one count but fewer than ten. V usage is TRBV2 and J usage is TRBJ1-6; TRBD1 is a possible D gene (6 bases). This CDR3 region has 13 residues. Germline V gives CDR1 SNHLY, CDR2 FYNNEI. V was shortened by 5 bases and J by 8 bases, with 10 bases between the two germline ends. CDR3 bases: TGTGCCAGCAGTCCCAGGGGCTATTCACCCCTCCACTTT. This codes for CASSPRGYSPLHF.

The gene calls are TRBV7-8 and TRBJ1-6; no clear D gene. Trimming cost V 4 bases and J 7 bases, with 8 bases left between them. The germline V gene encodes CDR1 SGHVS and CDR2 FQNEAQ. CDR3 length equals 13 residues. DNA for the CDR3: TGTGCCAGCAGCTCTTCACTCAATTCACCCCTCCACTTT. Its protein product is CASSSSLNSPLHF. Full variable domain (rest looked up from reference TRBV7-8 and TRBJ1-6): GAGVSQSPRYKVAKRGQDVALRCDPISGHVSLFWYQQALGQGPEFLTYFQNEAQLDKSGLPSDRFFAERPEGSVSTLKIQRTQQEDSAVYLCASSSSLNSPLHFGNGTRLTVT.

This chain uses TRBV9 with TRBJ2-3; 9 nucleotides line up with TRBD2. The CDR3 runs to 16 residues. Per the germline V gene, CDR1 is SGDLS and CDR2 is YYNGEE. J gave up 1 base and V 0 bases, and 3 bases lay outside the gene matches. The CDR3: CASSVEGGGGTDTQYF. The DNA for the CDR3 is TGTGCCAGCAGCGTAGAAGGCGGGGGGGGCACAGATACGCAGTATTTT.

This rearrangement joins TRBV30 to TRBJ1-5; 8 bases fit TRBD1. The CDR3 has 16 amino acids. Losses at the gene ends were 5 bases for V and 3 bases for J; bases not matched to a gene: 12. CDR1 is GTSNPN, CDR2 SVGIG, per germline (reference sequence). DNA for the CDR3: TGTGCCTGGGGAGAAGGAGGGACAGGATACAATCAGCCCCAGCATTTT. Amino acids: CAWGEGGTGYNQPQHF.

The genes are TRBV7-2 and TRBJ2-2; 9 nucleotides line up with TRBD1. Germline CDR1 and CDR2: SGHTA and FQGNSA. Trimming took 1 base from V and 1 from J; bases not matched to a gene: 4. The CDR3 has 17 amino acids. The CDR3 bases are TGTGCCAGCAGCTTAGAAGTGGGACAGGGGAACACCGGGGAGCTGTTTTTT. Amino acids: CASSLEVGQGNTGELFF. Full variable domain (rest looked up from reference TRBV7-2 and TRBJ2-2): GAGVSQSPSNKVTEKGKDVELRCDPISGHTALYWYRQSLGQGLEFLIYFQGNSAPDKSGLPSDRFSAERTGGSVSTLTIQRTQQEDSAVYLCASSLEVGQGNTGELFFGEGSRLTVL.

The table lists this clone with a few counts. CDR3 nucleotide sequence: TGTGCCTGGACCCGGGACAGGGGGTTTTACGAGCAGTACTTC. It encodes CAWTRDRGFYEQYF. J is TRBJ2-7 and V is TRBV30, with 11 bases fitting TRBD1. The ends lost 4 bases at V and 4 bases at J; junction bases unmatched: 6. CDR3 size: 14 residues. The germline V gene has CDR1 GTSNPN and CDR2 SVGIG (reference sequence).

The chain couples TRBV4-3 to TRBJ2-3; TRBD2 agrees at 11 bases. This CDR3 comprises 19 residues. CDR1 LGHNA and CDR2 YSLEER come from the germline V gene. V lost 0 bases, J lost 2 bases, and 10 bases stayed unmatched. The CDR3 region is CASSQDSVPSGGNTDTQYF. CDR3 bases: TGCGCCAGCAGCCAAGATTCAGTCCCTAGCGGGGGGAACACAGATACGCAGTATTTT.

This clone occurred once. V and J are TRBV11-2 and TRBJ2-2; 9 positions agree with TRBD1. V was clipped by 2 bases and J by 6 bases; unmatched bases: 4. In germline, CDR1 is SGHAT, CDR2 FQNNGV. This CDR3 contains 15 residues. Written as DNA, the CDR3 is TGTGCCAGCAGCTTAAGAACAGGGGGCGCCGGGGAGCTGTTTTTT. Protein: CASSLRTGGAGELFF.

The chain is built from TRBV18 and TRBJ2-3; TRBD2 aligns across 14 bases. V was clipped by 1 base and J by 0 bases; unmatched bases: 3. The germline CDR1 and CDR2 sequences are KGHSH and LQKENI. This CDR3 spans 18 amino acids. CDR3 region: CASSPRLAGGASTDTQYF. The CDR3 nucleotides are TGTGCCAGCTCACCACGACTAGCGGGAGGGGCTAGCACAGATACGCAGTATTTT.

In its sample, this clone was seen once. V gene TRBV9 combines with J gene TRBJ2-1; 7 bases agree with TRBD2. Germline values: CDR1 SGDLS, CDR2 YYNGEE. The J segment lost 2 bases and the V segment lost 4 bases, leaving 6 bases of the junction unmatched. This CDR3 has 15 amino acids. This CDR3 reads CASSSSGLTYNEQFF. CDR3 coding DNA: TGTGCCAGCAGCAGTTCGGGACTAACCTACAATGAGCAGTTCTTC.

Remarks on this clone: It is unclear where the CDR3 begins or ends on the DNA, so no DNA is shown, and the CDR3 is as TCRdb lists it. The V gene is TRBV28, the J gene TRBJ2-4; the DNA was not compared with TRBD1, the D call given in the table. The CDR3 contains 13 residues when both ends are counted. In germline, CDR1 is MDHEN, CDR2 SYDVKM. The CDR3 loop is CASSFGPGGLQYF.

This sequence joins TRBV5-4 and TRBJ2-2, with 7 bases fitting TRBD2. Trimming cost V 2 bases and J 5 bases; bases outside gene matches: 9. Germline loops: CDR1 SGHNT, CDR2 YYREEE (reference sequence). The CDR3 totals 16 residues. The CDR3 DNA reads TGTGCCAGCAGCTTTGGGGCGGGAGTGGGTACCGGGGAGCTGTTTTTT. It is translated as CASSFGAGVGTGELFF.

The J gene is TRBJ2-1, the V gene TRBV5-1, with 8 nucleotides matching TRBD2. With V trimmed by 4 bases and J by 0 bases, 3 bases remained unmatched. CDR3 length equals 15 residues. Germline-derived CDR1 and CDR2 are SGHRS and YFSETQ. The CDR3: CASSPSGGSYNEQFF. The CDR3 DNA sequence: TGCGCCAGCAGCCCGAGCGGGGGCTCCTACAATGAGCAGTTCTTC.

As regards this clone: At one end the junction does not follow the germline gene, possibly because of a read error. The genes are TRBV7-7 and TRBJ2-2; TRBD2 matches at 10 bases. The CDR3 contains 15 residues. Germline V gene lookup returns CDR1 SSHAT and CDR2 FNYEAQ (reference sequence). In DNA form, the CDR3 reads TGTGCTAGCAGCTTAGCGGGGGGAAACACCGGGGAGCTGTTTTTT. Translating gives CASSLAGGNTGELFF.

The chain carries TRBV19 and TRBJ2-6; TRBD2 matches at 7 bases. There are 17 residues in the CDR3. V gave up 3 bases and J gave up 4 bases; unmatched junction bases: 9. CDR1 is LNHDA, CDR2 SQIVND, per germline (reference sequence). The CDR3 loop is CASSIPGGGVGANVLTF. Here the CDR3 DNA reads TGTGCCAGTAGTATTCCGGGAGGAGGGGTCGGGGCCAACGTCCTGACTTTC.

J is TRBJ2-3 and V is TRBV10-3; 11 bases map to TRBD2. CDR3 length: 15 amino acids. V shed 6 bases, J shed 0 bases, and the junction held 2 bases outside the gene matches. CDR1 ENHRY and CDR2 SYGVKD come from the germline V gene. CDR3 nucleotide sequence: TGTGCCATCAGACGGACTAGCGGGAGCACAGATACGCAGTATTTT. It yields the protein CAIRRTSGSTDTQYF.

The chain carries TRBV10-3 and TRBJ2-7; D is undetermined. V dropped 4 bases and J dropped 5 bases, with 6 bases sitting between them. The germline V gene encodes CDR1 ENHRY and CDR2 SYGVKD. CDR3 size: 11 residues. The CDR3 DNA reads TGTGCCATCAGTGGATCGGACGAGCAGTACTTC. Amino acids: CAISGSDEQYF.

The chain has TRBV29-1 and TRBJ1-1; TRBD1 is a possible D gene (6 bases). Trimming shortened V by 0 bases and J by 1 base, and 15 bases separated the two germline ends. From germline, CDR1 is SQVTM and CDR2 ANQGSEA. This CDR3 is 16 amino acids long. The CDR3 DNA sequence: TGCAGCGTTGAAGATCGCAGGGGCGCAGAGAACACTGAAGCTTTCTTT. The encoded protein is CSVEDRRGAENTEAFF.

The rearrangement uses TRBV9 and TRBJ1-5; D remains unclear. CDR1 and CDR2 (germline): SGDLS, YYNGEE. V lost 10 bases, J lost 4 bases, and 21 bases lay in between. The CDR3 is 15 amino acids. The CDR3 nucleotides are TGTGCCCCCGAGGGTAGTTTTCCGAGGAATCAGCCCCAGCATTTT. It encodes CAPEGSFPRNQPQHF. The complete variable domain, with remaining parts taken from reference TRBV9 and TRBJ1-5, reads DSGVTQTPKHLITATGQRVTLRCSPRSGDLSVYWYQQSLDQGLQFLIQYYNGEERAKGNILERFSAQQFPDLHSELNLSSLELGDSALYFCAPEGSFPRNQPQHFGDGTRLSIL.

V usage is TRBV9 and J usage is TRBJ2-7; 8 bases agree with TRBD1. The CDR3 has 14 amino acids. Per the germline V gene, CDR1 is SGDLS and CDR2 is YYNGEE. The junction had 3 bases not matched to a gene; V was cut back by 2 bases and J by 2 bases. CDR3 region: CASSVTGAAYEQYF. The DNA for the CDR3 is TGTGCCAGCAGCGTGACAGGGGCCGCCTACGAGCAGTACTTC.

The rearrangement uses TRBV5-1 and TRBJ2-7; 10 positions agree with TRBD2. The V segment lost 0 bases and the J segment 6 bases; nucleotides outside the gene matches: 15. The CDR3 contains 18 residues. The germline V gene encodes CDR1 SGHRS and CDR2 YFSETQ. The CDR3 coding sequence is TGCGCCAGCAGCTTGGAACCAGCGGGGGGGCCGGGGCTGCGCGAGCAGTACTTC. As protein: CASSLEPAGGPGLREQYF.

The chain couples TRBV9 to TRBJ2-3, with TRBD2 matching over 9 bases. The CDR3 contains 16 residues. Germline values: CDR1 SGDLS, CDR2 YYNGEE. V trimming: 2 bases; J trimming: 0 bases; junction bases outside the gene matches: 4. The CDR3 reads CASSVAGGPSTDTQYF. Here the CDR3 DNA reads TGTGCCAGCAGCGTGGCGGGAGGGCCGAGCACAGATACGCAGTATTTT.

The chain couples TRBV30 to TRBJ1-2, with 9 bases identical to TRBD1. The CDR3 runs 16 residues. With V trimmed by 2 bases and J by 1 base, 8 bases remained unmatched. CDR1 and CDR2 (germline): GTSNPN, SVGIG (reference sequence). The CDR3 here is CAWSPRGTGFNYGYTF. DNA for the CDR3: TGTGCCTGGAGTCCACGGGGGACAGGGTTTAACTATGGCTACACCTTC. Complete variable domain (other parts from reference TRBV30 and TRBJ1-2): SQTIHQWPATLVQPVGSPLSLECTVEGTSNPNLYWYRQAAGRGLQLLFYSVGIGQISSEVPQNLSASRPQDRQFILSSKKLLLSDSGFYLCAWSPRGTGFNYGYTFGSGTRLTVV.

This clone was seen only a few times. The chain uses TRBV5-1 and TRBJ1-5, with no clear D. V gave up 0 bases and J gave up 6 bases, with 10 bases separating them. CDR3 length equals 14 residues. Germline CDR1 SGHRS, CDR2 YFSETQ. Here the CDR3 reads CASSLEAGRQPQHF. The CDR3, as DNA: TGCGCCAGCAGCTTGGAGGCGGGCCGTCAGCCCCAGCATTTT.

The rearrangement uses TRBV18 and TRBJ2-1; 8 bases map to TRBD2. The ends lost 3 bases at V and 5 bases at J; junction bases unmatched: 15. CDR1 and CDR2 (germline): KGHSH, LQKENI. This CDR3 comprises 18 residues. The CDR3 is CASSPFGFLAGQNNEQFF. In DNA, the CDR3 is TGTGCCAGCTCACCCTTTGGTTTTCTAGCGGGCCAAAACAATGAGCAGTTCTTC. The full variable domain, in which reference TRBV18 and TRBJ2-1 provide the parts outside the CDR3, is NAGVMQNPRHLVRRRGQEARLRCSPMKGHSHVYWYRQLPEEGLKFMVYLQKENIIDESGMPKERFSAEFPKEGPSILRIQQVVRGDSAAYFCASSPFGFLAGQNNEQFFGPGTRLTVL.

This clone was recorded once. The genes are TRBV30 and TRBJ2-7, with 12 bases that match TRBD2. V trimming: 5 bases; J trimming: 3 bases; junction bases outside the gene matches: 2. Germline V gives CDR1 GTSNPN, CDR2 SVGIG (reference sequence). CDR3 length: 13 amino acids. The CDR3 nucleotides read TGTGCCTGGGGGACTAGCGGGTTCTACGAGCAGTACTTC. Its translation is CAWGTSGFYEQYF.

CDR3 amino acids: CAWGGREGFRDTQYF. In nucleotides, the CDR3 is TGTGCCTGGGGGGGGAGGGAAGGTTTCAGGGATACGCAGTATTTT. The V call is TRBV30, the J call TRBJ2-3; 7 nucleotides agree with TRBD2. Germline V gene sequence: CDR1 GTSNPN, CDR2 SVGIG (reference sequence). Germline trimming cut 5 bases from V and 6 bases from J; bases unmatched to any gene: 14. This CDR3 contains 15 residues.

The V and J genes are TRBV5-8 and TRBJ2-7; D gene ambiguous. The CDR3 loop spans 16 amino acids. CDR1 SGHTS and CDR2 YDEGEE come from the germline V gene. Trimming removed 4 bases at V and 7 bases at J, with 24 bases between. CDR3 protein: CASSRPTLDSNGEQYF. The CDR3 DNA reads TGTGCCAGCAGCCGCCCAACCCTAGATTCGAACGGAGAGCAGTACTTC.

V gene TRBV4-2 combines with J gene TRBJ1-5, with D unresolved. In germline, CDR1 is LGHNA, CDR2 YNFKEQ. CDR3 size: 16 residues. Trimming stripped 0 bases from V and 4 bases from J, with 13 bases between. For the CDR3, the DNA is TGTGCCAGCAGCCAAGAGGAGGAGGCCCGTAATCAGCCCCAGCATTTT. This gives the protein CASSQEEEARNQPQHF.